The clone carrying this T cell receptor beta chain occurred many times. Its specificity is not known. CDR3 length: 13 amino acids. Germline values: CDR1 SGHTA, CDR2 FQGNSA. Trimming took off 2 bases at V and 6 bases at J, with 8 bases between the two ends. This entry belongs to a study of molecular identifiers for immune sequencing clone quantification. TCRdb reprocessed the PCR reads via MiXCR and lists one record per CDR3 protein. The profile shows a few hundred thousand distinct CDR3 sequences, 24% of them singletons. Regarding the study as a whole: Over 98% of effector molecules, yet under 1% of naive-cell molecules, were held by clones above 20 RNA copies.

The chain combines TRBV7-2 with TRBJ2-1; D unresolved. The sequencing input was naive CD8+ T cells from blood, with Jurkat cell RNA spiked in. Subset noted: FACS-sorted CD8+CD4-CCR7+CD45RA+ naive T cells. The sequence was collected from a human donor in good health. Some libraries in this study had Jurkat cell RNA spiked in. The chain's CDR3 is CASSLLGINEQFF. CDR3 in DNA: TGTGCCAGCAGCTTATTAGGTATCAATGAGCAGTTCTTC.